One sample yielded the 5 T cell receptor beta chains listed below, sequenced in a study of OX40 agonist ivuxolimab in advanced cancers. Assay used: immunoSEQ multiplex PCR; TCRdb lists only in-frame clones, some missing. The data show roughly 70,000 clones, around 85% seen once. The sample here was CD4+ or CD8+ T cells sorted from blood, taken in a trial of the OX40 agonist ivuxolimab. Receptors originate from an adult with an advanced solid tumor such as melanoma, head and neck, liver or kidney cancer.

V usage is TRBV2 and J usage is TRBJ2-2; 7 positions match TRBD2. Germline V gene lookup returns CDR1 SNHLY and CDR2 FYNNEI. The CDR3 runs to 14 residues. V dropped 6 bases and J dropped 0; count of bases not matched to a gene: 1. CDR3 DNA sequence: TGTGCCAGCAGGGCGGGGGCGAACACCGGGGAGCTGTTTTTT. This gives the protein CASRAGANTGELFF.

This chain joins TRBV7-2 and TRBJ1-3; the D gene is possibly TRBD1 (5 bases). V was trimmed by 1 base and J by 1 base, leaving 8 bases between them. Germline V gives CDR1 SGHTA, CDR2 FQGNSA. The CDR3 is 15 amino acids. The CDR3 is CASSLGAGSGNTIYF. The DNA for the CDR3 is TGTGCCAGCAGCTTAGGTGCAGGGTCTGGAAACACCATATATTTT.

The V and J genes are TRBV9 and TRBJ2-1; 12 positions agree with TRBD2. Unmatched junction bases numbered 11, after V lost 3 bases and J lost 4 bases. The V gene's germline CDR1 is SGDLS and CDR2 YYNGEE. This CDR3 has 18 amino acids. The CDR3 nucleotides are TGTGCCAGCAGCGCCACCTCTAGCGGGAGGGCGCATTACAATGAGCAGTTCTTC. This encodes CASSATSSGRAHYNEQFF.

The chain uses TRBV2 and TRBJ2-5, with 13 bases matching TRBD2. J lost 5 bases, V lost 7 bases, and 13 bases had no gene match. The CDR3 covers 17 residues. CDR1 is SNHLY and CDR2 is FYNNEI in the germline V gene. DNA for the CDR3: TGTGCCAGCAAAAGTGTTGGACTAGCGGGAGTCGGTGAGACCCAGTACTTC. Its protein product is CASKSVGLAGVGETQYF.

The chain carries TRBV11-1 and TRBJ1-2; D is unclear. Trimming stripped 4 bases from V and 4 bases from J, with 10 bases between. Germline V gene sequence: CDR1 SGHAT, CDR2 FQDESV (reference sequence). This CDR3 is 13 amino acids long. DNA of the CDR3: TGTGCCAGCAGCTCGGTACGGAGCTATGGCTACACCTTC. As protein: CASSSVRSYGYTF. Full variable domain (rest looked up from reference TRBV11-1 and TRBJ1-2): EAEVAQSPRYKITEKSQAVAFWCDPISGHATLYWYRQILGQGPELLVQFQDESVVDDSQLPKDRFSAERLKGVDSTLKIQPAELGDSAMYLCASSSVRSYGYTFGSGTRLTVV.